Below, 10 T cell receptor beta chains from the same sample are listed, as sequenced in a study of blood T cell repertoires in COVID-19. Profiling relied on immunoSEQ multiplex PCR, and the TCRdb table lists in-frame clones only, not all of them. Here the sample spans about 250,000 clones, 65% to 85% being singletons. Specimen: peripheral blood. The receptors were sampled from a man in his fifties with active or convalescent COVID-19.

The chain carries TRBV21-1 and TRBJ1-5; TRBD1 is the table's D call, not checked against the DNA. TRBV21-1 is termed a pseudogene. There are 18 residues in the CDR3. The CDR3 protein is CASSILSLTGLSNQPQHF. CDR3 bases: TGTGCCAGCAGCATTTTGAGCTTGACAGGCCTCAGCAATCAGCCCCAGCATTTT.

This chain joins TRBV4-3 and TRBJ1-2, with 7 bases identical to TRBD1. The junction had 5 bases not matched to a gene; V was cut back by 3 bases and J by 4 bases. The CDR3 is made up of 14 amino acids. Germline CDR1 reads LGHNA; CDR2 reads YSLEER. The CDR3 sequence is CASSHRTGGYGYTF. In DNA form, the CDR3 reads TGCGCCAGCAGCCACCGGACAGGAGGCTATGGCTACACCTTC.

This chain connects TRBV2 to TRBJ1-1; D is undetermined. The CDR3 is 13 residues long. CDR1 SNHLY and CDR2 FYNNEI come from the germline V gene. Trimming left V 8 bases short and J 1 base short, with 11 bases between. CDR3 sequence: CASGGSRNTEAFF. DNA for the CDR3: TGTGCCAGCGGTGGTTCCAGGAACACTGAAGCTTTCTTT.

V gene TRBV4-1 combines with J gene TRBJ2-2; 10 bases are shared with TRBD2. The CDR3 spans 15 residues. The V and J ends lost 4 bases and 4 bases, in that order; junction bases with no gene match: 3. CDR1 is MGHRA, CDR2 YSYEKL, per germline. The CDR3 DNA follows: TGCGCCAGCAGCCCACTAGCGGGGTCCACCGGGGAGCTGTTTTTT. This translates into CASSPLAGSTGELFF.

This clone was seen only a few times. The V and J genes are TRBV19 and TRBJ1-3, with D unresolved. The V gene's germline CDR1 is LNHDA and CDR2 SQIVND (reference sequence). V dropped 3 bases and J dropped 3 bases, with 9 bases sitting between them. The CDR3 sequence is 14 residues long. The CDR3 DNA is TGTGCCAGTAGTATCGAGGGCTTTGGAAACACCATATATTTT. The encoded protein is CASSIEGFGNTIYF. Filled out from reference TRBV19 and TRBJ1-3, the complete variable domain reads DGGITQSPKYLFRKEGQNVTLSCEQNLNHDAMYWYRQDPGQGLRLIYYSQIVNDFQKGDIAEGYSVSREKKESFPLTVTSAQKNPTAFYLCASSIEGFGNTIYFGEGSWLTVV.

The chain has TRBV28 and TRBJ1-3; D gene ambiguous. This CDR3 contains 16 residues. Germline CDR1 reads MDHEN; CDR2 reads SYDVKM. Trimming took off 1 base at V and 0 bases at J, with 10 bases between the two ends. The CDR3 nucleotides are TGTGCCAGCAGTTTATCTGGCAGACTCTCTGGAAACACCATATATTTT. Translated: CASSLSGRLSGNTIYF. Based on the CDR3 plus reference TRBV28 and TRBJ1-3, the full variable domain is DVKVTQSSRYLVKRTGEKVFLECVQDMDHENMFWYRQDPGLGLRLIYFSYDVKMKEKGDIPEGYSVSREKKERFSLILESASTNQTSMYLCASSLSGRLSGNTIYFGEGSWLTVV.

DNA for the CDR3: TGTGCCAGCAGTGCACTCGGGGGGCTTCATAATGAGCAGTTCTTC. This gives the protein CASSALGGLHNEQFF. The V and J genes are TRBV2 and TRBJ2-1, with a weak D call TRBD2 (7 bases). V was clipped by 4 bases and J by 7 bases, with 17 bases between them. This CDR3 is built from 15 residues. From germline, CDR1 is SNHLY and CDR2 FYNNEI.

The chain links TRBV4-3 to TRBJ1-2; D is perhaps TRBD1 (5 bases). The length of the CDR3 is 14 residues. CDR1 LGHNA and CDR2 YSLEER come from the germline V gene. Trimming pared 0 bases from V and 8 bases from J, leaving 13 bases between. CDR3 region: CASSQDVQGSGYTF. Written as DNA, the CDR3 is TGCGCCAGCAGCCAAGATGTGCAGGGATCCGGCTACACCTTC.

The gene calls are TRBV2 and TRBJ2-7, with TRBD1 matching over 7 bases. The V gene end was trimmed by 0 bases and the J gene end by 0 bases; junction bases not matched to a gene: 5. The CDR3 has 16 amino acids. Germline assignment: CDR1 SNHLY and CDR2 FYNNEI. Here the CDR3 reads CASSEAKGAGSYEQYF. The CDR3 coding sequence is TGTGCCAGCAGTGAAGCTAAGGGGGCGGGCTCCTACGAGCAGTACTTC.

J is TRBJ2-1 and V is TRBV5-1; a possible D gene is TRBD1 (5 bases). Per germline, CDR1 SGHRS and CDR2 YFSETQ. The CDR3 runs to 13 residues. Trimming cost V 4 bases and J 12 bases, with 17 bases left between them. DNA for the CDR3: TGCGCCAGCAGCCCGACAGCCCTGGAAGGGCAGTTCTTC. It codes for CASSPTALEGQFF.